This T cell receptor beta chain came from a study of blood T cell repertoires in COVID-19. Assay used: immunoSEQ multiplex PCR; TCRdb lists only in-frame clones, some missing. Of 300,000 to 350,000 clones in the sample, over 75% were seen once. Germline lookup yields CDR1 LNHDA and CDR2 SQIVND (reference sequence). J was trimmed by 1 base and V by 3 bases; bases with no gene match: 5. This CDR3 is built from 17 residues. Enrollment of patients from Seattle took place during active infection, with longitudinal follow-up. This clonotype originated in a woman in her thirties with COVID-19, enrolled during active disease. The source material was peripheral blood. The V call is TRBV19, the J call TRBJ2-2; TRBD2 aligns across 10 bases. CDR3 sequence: CASSMDTSGVNTGELFF. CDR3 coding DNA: TGTGCCAGTAGTATGGACACTAGCGGGGTGAACACCGGGGAGCTGTTTTTT.